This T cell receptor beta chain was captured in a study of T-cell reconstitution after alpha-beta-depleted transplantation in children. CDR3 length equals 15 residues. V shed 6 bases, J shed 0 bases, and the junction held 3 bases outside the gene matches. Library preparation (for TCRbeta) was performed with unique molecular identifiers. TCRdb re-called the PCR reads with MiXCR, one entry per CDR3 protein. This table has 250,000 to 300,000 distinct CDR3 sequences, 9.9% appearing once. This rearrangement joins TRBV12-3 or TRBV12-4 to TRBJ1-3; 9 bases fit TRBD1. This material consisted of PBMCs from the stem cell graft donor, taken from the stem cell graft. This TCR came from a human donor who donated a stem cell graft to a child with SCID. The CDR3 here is CASRQTGGSGNTIYF. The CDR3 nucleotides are TGTGCCAGCAGACAGACAGGGGGCTCTGGAAACACCATATATTTT.